Below, one T cell receptor beta chain is given with its context. These data belong to a study of low-dose radiotherapy and immunotherapy resistance in tumors. Study at large: Per fraction, Cohort 1 was given 0.5 Gy every 2 weeks, for a total of 6.5 Gy. Every day for four cycles from cycle 1 day 1, patients took 300 mg of oral aspirin. Intravenous cyclophosphamide 200 mg/m2 was given every two weeks, one day before radiation and immunotherapy.

TRAV- and TRBV-specific primers, spanning alpha and beta chains, primed first-strand cDNA. The PCR that amplified TCRs ran for 15 to 25 cycles, relying on a constant-region primer and a V-primer adapter. In vitro transcription served to amplify the mRNA that had been isolated. MiXCR, applied by TCRdb to the reads, yields one record per CDR3 protein. The table shows more than 50,000 distinct CDR3 sequences, with around 27% occurring only once. This sample's time point: before trial treatment. There are 13 residues in the CDR3. Germline V gives CDR1 SNHLY, CDR2 FYNNEI. V was pared by 11 bases and J by 2 bases, with 6 bases of the junction left unmatched.

The receptor was isolated from a male donor with rectosigmoid adenocarcinoma. The genes are TRBV2 and TRBJ2-3; 8 nucleotides align to TRBD2. Sequenced material: PBMCs, taken before treatment. The CDR3 bases are TGTGCCGCGCGGGGGGAGGTCACAGATACGCAGTATTTT. Translation: CAARGEVTDTQYF.